This T cell receptor (beta chain) is drawn from a study of radiotherapy plus CTLA-4 blockade in lung cancer. For the study at large: Among patients, roughly 18% showed objective responses, and approximately 29% had disease control.

The CDR3 is 13 residues long. The junction had 5 bases not matched to a gene; V was cut back by 6 bases and J by 0 bases. CDR1 is SQVTM, CDR2 ANQGSEA, per germline. Method: immunoSEQ multiplex PCR; TCRdb's copy keeps in-frame clones and lacks some. The sample consists of tens of thousands of clones, around nine tenths of them appearing once. This chain links TRBV29-1 with TRBJ2-7; 7 nucleotides line up with TRBD2. This clonotype originated in a human donor with non-small cell lung cancer that progressed on radiotherapy plus ipilimumab. Sequencing was performed on peripheral blood, taken from a patient treated with radiotherapy plus ipilimumab. CDR3 protein: CSVSRGGSYEQYF. In DNA form, the CDR3 reads TGCAGCGTCTCGCGCGGGGGCTCCTACGAGCAGTACTTC.